The 27 T cell receptor beta chains below all came from one sample that was sequenced in a study of blood T cell repertoires in COVID-19. The repertoire was sequenced with immunoSEQ multiplex PCR; TCRdb's copy has only in-frame clones and lacks some. Here the sample spans about 300,000 clones, 70% to 90% being singletons. Material for sequencing was peripheral blood. The receptors derive from a man aged 70-80 years with acute or convalescent COVID-19.

This chain connects TRBV9 to TRBJ1-2, with TRBD1 identical over 10 bases. Germline trimming cut 4 bases from V and 4 bases from J; bases unmatched to any gene: 4. CDR3 size: 14 residues. The V gene's germline CDR1 is SGDLS and CDR2 YYNGEE. The CDR3 bases are TGTGCCAGCAGCACCGGGACAGGGGTCTATGGCTACACCTTC. Encoded protein: CASSTGTGVYGYTF.

The chain has TRBV20-1 and TRBJ2-7; TRBD2 is a possible D gene (7 bases). V was pared by 4 bases and J by 8 bases, with 12 bases between. Germline CDR1 DFQATT, CDR2 SNEGSKA (reference sequence). The CDR3 length is 11 residues. This chain's CDR3 is CSAIGGHQQYF. CDR3 in DNA: TGCAGTGCTATCGGGGGGCACCAGCAGTACTTC.

With regard to this clone: Other DNA sequences of this sample code for an identical CDR3. The chain uses TRBV7-2 and TRBJ1-5, with D unclear. Trimming removed 8 bases at V and 2 bases at J, with 13 bases between. Germline V gene data show CDR1 as SGHTA and CDR2 as FQGNSA. The CDR3 contains 14 residues. The CDR3 loop reads CASSLAGGNQPQHF. DNA for the CDR3: TGTGCCAGCTCCCTTGCCGGTGGCAATCAGCCCCAGCATTTT.

The gene calls are TRBV7-2 and TRBJ2-1; TRBD2 matches 7 bases. Germline CDR1 reads SGHTA; CDR2 reads FQGNSA. The J segment lost 8 bases and the V segment lost 3 bases, leaving 13 bases of the junction unmatched. This CDR3 is 16 amino acids long. CDR3 in DNA: TGTGCCAGCAGCTTCGGCGGGAGCGTCCTATTAGATGAGCAGTTCTTC. This gives the protein CASSFGGSVLLDEQFF.

This clone was picked up a small number of times. This rearrangement joins TRBV7-9 to TRBJ2-7; TRBD2 might be the D (5 bases). The length of the CDR3 is 15 residues. The germline gives CDR1 SEHNR, CDR2 FQNEAQ (reference sequence). Between the trimmed V and J ends, which lost 8 bases and 3 bases, there was a span of 20 bases. The CDR3 region has the DNA TGTGCCAGCCTCGGCGGAGGCAGCGATTTCTACGAGCAGTACTTC. Encoded protein: CASLGGGSDFYEQYF.

The chain has TRBV9 and TRBJ2-2; 10 positions match TRBD1. Per the germline V gene, CDR1 is SGDLS and CDR2 is YYNGEE. There are 16 residues in the CDR3. V shed 0 bases, J shed 4 bases, and the junction held 3 bases outside the gene matches. CDR3 region: CASSVAGQGPTGELFF. CDR3 DNA: TGTGCCAGCAGCGTAGCGGGACAGGGGCCCACCGGGGAGCTGTTTTTT.

The chain has TRBV28 and TRBJ2-3; 7 bases map to TRBD2. V shed 9 bases, J shed 2 bases, and the junction held 11 bases outside the gene matches. The CDR3 consists of 15 residues. Germline values: CDR1 MDHEN, CDR2 SYDVKM. CDR3 in amino acids: CASKRDGQATDTQYF. CDR3 DNA: TGTGCCAGTAAGCGGGACGGCCAAGCCACAGATACGCAGTATTTT.

CDR3 sequence reads: CATSDPRTSGSSTDTQYF. For the CDR3, the DNA is TGTGCCACCAGTGATCCTCGGACTAGCGGGAGCAGCACAGATACGCAGTATTTT. The V gene is TRBV24-1, the J gene TRBJ2-3, with TRBD2 matching over 13 bases. Per the germline V gene, CDR1 is KGHDR and CDR2 is SFDVKD. Losses at the gene ends were 3 bases for V and 0 bases for J; bases not matched to a gene: 5. The CDR3 totals 18 residues.

The chain carries TRBV9 and TRBJ2-1; the D is unclear. The germline V gene encodes CDR1 SGDLS and CDR2 YYNGEE. The V end lost 3 bases, the J end lost 0 bases, and 7 bases lay between the germline ends. This CDR3 spans 14 amino acids. The CDR3 spells CASSGGFSYNEQFF. The CDR3 DNA is TGTGCCAGCAGCGGAGGATTCTCCTACAATGAGCAGTTCTTC.

This sequence joins TRBV7-9 and TRBJ1-1; D is possibly TRBD1 (6 bases). The length of the CDR3 is 15 residues. Germline loops: CDR1 SEHNR, CDR2 FQNEAQ (reference sequence). The V end was cut by 1 base, the J end by 5 bases, with 14 bases between. The CDR3 is CASSLVVGTNTEAFF. CDR3 bases: TGTGCCAGCAGCTTAGTCGTAGGGACAAATACTGAAGCTTTCTTT.

The DNA for the CDR3 is TGTGCCAGCAGTGAGGGGCGGCGCAATTCACCCCTCCACTTT. It translates to CASSEGRRNSPLHF. V gene TRBV6-1 combines with J gene TRBJ1-6, with a weak D call TRBD1 (5 bases). This CDR3 has 14 amino acids. Germline V CDR1 and CDR2: MNHNS, SASEGT. Trimming shortened V by 3 bases and J by 7 bases, and 10 bases separated the two germline ends.

The V call is TRBV6-6, the J call TRBJ2-1; TRBD2 might be the D (5 bases). V was shortened by 7 bases and J by 0 bases, with 13 bases between the two germline ends. This CDR3 contains 15 residues. Germline V CDR1 and CDR2: MNHNY, SVGAGI (reference sequence). For the CDR3, the DNA is TGTGCCAGCATCAGCGGCGCCCCCTCCTACAATGAGCAGTTCTTC. This encodes CASISGAPSYNEQFF.

This sequence joins TRBV3-1 (or the pseudogene TRBV3-2) and TRBJ1-2; no clear D gene. This CDR3 has 13 residues. V lost 0 bases to trimming and J lost 3 bases, with 5 bases between them. CDR1 LGHDT and CDR2 YNNKEL come from the germline V gene (reference sequence). The CDR3 DNA reads as TGTGCCAGCAGCCAAGAGACTGACTATGGCTACACCTTC. It encodes CASSQETDYGYTF.

The chain employs TRBV24-1 and TRBJ2-1; a weak D match, TRBD1 (5 bases). CDR1 and CDR2 (germline): KGHDR, SFDVKD. V lost 4 bases and J lost 7, with 10 bases in between. This CDR3 is built from 13 residues. CDR3 region: CATSEPGPNEQFF. The CDR3 nucleotides are TGTGCCACCAGTGAACCAGGGCCGAATGAGCAGTTCTTC.

The rearrangement uses TRBV28 and TRBJ1-2, with 8 bases identical to TRBD1. The CDR3 runs to 14 residues. V gave up 8 bases and J gave up 0 bases; unmatched junction bases: 5. CDR1 and CDR2 (germline): MDHEN, SYDVKM. The CDR3 region has the DNA TGTGCCAGCGCTGGGACAGGAACTAACTATGGCTACACCTTC. It translates to CASAGTGTNYGYTF.

This clone was observed a few times. V usage is TRBV19 and J usage is TRBJ2-1, with D perhaps TRBD2 (5 bases). CDR1 is LNHDA, CDR2 SQIVND, per germline (reference sequence). This CDR3 has 14 amino acids. The V and J ends lost 6 bases and 0 bases respectively, with 9 bases between them. CDR3 sequence (DNA): TGTGCCAGTAGGCCGGGGATCTCCTACAATGAGCAGTTCTTC. Its translation is CASRPGISYNEQFF.

The chain recombines TRBV12-3 or TRBV12-4 with TRBJ2-2; possibly TRBD2 for D (6 bases). V lost 7 bases and J lost 6, with 9 bases in between. This CDR3 is 12 amino acids long. CDR3 nucleotide sequence: TGTGCCAGCAACCCTAGCGCCGGGGAGCTGTTTTTT. Encoded protein: CASNPSAGELFF.

The rearrangement links TRBV7-6 to TRBJ2-2; TRBD1 might be the D (6 bases). The CDR3 has 15 residues. CDR1 is SGHVS, CDR2 FNYEAQ, per germline. Between the trimmed V and J ends, which lost 2 bases and 6 bases, there was a span of 13 bases. The CDR3 bases are TGTGCCAGCAGCTTACAGGGGCGGGCGTCCGGGGAGCTGTTTTTT. Its protein product is CASSLQGRASGELFF.

CDR3 nucleotides: TGCGCCAGCAGCGGCGGGGGTGGACCCCTGAACACTGAAGCTTTCTTT. This gives the protein CASSGGGGPLNTEAFF. This rearrangement joins TRBV5-1 to TRBJ1-1, with a possible D match to TRBD1 (5 bases). Trimming stripped 4 bases from V and 0 bases from J, with 16 bases between. The CDR3 runs to 16 residues. Germline-derived CDR1 and CDR2 are SGHRS and YFSETQ.

V and J are TRBV19 and TRBJ2-1; D possibly corresponds to TRBD1 (5 bases). Germline V gene lookup returns CDR1 LNHDA and CDR2 SQIVND (reference sequence). V was pared by 1 base and J by 6 bases, with 7 bases between. CDR3 length: 13 residues. The CDR3 DNA reads TGTGCCAGTAGTATAGTGGGGCGCAATGAGCAGTTCTTC. It encodes CASSIVGRNEQFF.

The rearrangement links TRBV5-1 to TRBJ2-1, with 8 bases fitting TRBD2. V was pared by 0 bases and J by 4 bases, with 6 bases of the junction left unmatched. The CDR3 consists of 16 residues. Germline CDR1 SGHRS, CDR2 YFSETQ. CDR3 DNA: TGCGCCAGCAGCTTGGTATCGCGGGGGGCGTACAATGAGCAGTTCTTC. Translation gives CASSLVSRGAYNEQFF.

As to this clone: Relative to the germline gene, one junction end is altered; a read error may explain this. V and J are TRBV6-2 or TRBV6-3 and TRBJ2-1; TRBD2 matches 7 bases. CDR3 length equals 15 residues. Per germline, CDR1 MNHEY and CDR2 SVGEGT. The CDR3 DNA is TGTGCCAGCAGTTACTCTCGGGAGGTCTACGATGAGCAGTTCTTC. Residues: CASSYSREVYDEQFF.

V usage is TRBV5-4 and J usage is TRBJ2-1; 8 bases are shared with TRBD1. Trimming cost V 2 bases and J 7 bases; bases outside gene matches: 14. Germline CDR1 SGHNT, CDR2 YYREEE (reference sequence). There are 17 residues in the CDR3. The CDR3 DNA reads TGTGCCAGCAGCTTCCCGCCGGGACAGGTCTCGAGTAATGAGCAGTTCTTC. The encoded protein is CASSFPPGQVSSNEQFF.

The chain is built from TRBV28 and TRBJ1-6, with D maybe TRBD1 (5 bases). Trimming left V 5 bases short and J 9 bases short, with 8 bases between. The CDR3 has 12 residues. Germline CDR1 reads MDHEN; CDR2 reads SYDVKM. Here the CDR3 reads CASSPRVSPLHF. The CDR3 nucleotides read TGTGCCAGCAGTCCCAGGGTTTCACCCCTCCACTTT.

The chain carries TRBV5-5 and TRBJ2-3, with D maybe TRBD1 (6 bases). V was trimmed by 4 bases and J by 2 bases, leaving 14 bases between them. The CDR3 is 15 amino acids. Germline V gene lookup returns CDR1 SGHKS and CDR2 YYEKEE (reference sequence). CDR3 bases: TGTGCCAGCAGCGTCAGGGGACCTCTCACAGATACGCAGTATTTT. The encoded protein is CASSVRGPLTDTQYF. The full variable domain, its missing parts supplied by reference TRBV5-5 and TRBJ2-3, is DAGVTQSPTHLIKTRGQQVTLRCSPISGHKSVSWYQQVLGQGPQFIFQYYEKEERGRGNFPDRFSARQFPNYSSELNVNALLLGDSALYLCASSVRGPLTDTQYFGPGTRLTVL.

This rearrangement joins TRBV2 to TRBJ1-5, with D unresolved. The CDR3 spans 16 residues. Between the trimmed V and J ends, which lost 2 bases and 5 bases, there was a span of 16 bases. Germline values: CDR1 SNHLY, CDR2 FYNNEI. DNA for the CDR3: TGTGCCAGCAGTGAAAGCCGCCTCGGGAGCCATCAGCCCCAGCATTTT. Its protein product is CASSESRLGSHQPQHF.

This chain uses TRBV6-5 with TRBJ2-5, with D tentatively TRBD2 (6 bases). V was trimmed by 4 bases and J by 5 bases, leaving 17 bases between them. The CDR3 has 15 amino acids. Germline assignment: CDR1 MNHEY and CDR2 SVGAGI. Here the CDR3 DNA reads TGTGCCAGCAGTTCCCTATCGGGGGATGTGGAGACCCAGTACTTC. Translation gives CASSSLSGDVETQYF.